This T cell receptor beta chain was recorded in a study of CD8 T cells in ankylosing spondylitis. TCRdb used MiXCR to reprocess the 5' RACE reads, holding one entry per CDR3 protein. The repertoire includes 100,000 to 150,000 distinct CDR3 sequences, 9.3% of them detected once, and approximately 3.3% sits in the top ten. In the case of this clonotype: The antigen is not known.

Findings and limits, study-wide: As reported, disease-linked clones showed significant enrichment in matched ankylosing spondylitis synovial fluid.

V lost 2 bases to trimming and J lost 5 bases, with 16 bases between them. The CDR3 spans 15 residues. The V gene's germline CDR1 is ENHRY and CDR2 SYGVKD. The receptor comes from a male donor with ankylosing spondylitis or in good health (not recorded which). This chain connects TRBV10-3 to TRBJ2-7; D might be TRBD1 or TRBD2, each matching 6 bases. The sequenced material came from blood, either unsorted or a sorted T cell fraction (not recorded which). The CDR3 here is CAISETDRWRDEQYF. The DNA for the CDR3 is TGTGCCATCAGTGAGACAGACAGGTGGAGGGACGAGCAGTACTTC.